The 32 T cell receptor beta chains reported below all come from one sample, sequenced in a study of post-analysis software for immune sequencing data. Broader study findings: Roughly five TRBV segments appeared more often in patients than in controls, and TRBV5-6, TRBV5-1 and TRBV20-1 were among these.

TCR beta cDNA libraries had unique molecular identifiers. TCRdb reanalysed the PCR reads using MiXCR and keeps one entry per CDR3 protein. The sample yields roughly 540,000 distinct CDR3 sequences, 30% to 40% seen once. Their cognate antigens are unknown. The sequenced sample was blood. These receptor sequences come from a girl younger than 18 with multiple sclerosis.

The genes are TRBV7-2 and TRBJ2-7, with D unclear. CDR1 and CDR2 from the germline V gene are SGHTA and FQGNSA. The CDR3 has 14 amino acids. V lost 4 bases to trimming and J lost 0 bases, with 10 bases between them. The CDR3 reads CASSSPKGSYEQYF. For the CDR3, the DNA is TGTGCCAGCAGCTCGCCGAAAGGCTCCTACGAGCAGTACTTC.

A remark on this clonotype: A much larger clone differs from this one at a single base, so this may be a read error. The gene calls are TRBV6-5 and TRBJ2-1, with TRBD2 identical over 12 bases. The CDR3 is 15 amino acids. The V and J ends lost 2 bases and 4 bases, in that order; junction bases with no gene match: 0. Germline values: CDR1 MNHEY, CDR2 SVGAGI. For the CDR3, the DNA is TGTGCCAGCAGTTACCTAGCGGGGGGGTACAATGAGCAGTTCTTC. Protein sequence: CASSYLAGGYNEQFF.

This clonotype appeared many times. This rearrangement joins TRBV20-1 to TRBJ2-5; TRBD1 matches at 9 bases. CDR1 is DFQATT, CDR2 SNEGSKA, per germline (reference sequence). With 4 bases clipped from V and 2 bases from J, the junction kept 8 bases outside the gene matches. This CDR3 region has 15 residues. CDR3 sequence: CSATIATGGQETQYF. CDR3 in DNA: TGCAGTGCTACGATCGCGACAGGGGGACAAGAGACCCAGTACTTC.

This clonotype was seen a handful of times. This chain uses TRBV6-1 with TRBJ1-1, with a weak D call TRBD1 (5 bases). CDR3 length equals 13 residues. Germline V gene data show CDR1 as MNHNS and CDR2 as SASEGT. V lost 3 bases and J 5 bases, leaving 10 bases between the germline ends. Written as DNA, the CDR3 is TGTGCCAGCAGTGAGCAGGGTGTTACTGAAGCTTTCTTT. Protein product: CASSEQGVTEAFF.

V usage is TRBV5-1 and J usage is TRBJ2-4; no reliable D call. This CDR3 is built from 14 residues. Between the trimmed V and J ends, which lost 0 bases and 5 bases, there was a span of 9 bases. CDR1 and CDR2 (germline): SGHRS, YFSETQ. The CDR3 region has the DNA TGCGCCAGCAGCTTGGACGGTACAGAAAACATTCAGTACTTC. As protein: CASSLDGTENIQYF.

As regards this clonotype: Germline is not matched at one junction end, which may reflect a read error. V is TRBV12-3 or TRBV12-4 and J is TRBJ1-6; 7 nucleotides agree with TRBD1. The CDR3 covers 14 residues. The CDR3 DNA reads TGTGCCAGCAGCCCAGGACAGGACAATTCACCCCGCCACTTT. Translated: CASSPGQDNSPRHF.

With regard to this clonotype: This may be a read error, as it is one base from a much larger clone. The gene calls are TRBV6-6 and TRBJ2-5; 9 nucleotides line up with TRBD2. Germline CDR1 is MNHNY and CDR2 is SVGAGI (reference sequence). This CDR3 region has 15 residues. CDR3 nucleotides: TGTGCCGGCAGTAAGGGACTAGCTAACCAAGAGACCCAGTACTTC. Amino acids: CAGSKGLANQETQYF.

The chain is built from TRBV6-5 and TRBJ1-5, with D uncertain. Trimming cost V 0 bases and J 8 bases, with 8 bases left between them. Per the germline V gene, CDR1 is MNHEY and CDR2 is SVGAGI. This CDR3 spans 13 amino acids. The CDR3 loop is CASSYSVQEPQHF. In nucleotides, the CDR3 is TGTGCCAGCAGTTACTCTGTCCAAGAGCCCCAGCATTTT.

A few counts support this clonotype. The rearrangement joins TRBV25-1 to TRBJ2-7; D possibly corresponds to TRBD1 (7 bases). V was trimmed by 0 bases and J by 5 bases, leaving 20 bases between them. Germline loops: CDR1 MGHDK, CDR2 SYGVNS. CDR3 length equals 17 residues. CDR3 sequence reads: CASSEYPQGGILHEQYF. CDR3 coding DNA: TGTGCCAGCAGTGAATATCCCCAGGGGGGCATACTCCACGAGCAGTACTTC.

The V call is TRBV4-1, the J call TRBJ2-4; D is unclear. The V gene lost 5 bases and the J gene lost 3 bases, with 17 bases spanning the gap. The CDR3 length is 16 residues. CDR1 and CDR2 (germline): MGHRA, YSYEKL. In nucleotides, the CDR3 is TGCGCCAGCAGCTCAGACGGTGTCCTAGGCAAAAACATTCAGTACTTC. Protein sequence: CASSSDGVLGKNIQYF.

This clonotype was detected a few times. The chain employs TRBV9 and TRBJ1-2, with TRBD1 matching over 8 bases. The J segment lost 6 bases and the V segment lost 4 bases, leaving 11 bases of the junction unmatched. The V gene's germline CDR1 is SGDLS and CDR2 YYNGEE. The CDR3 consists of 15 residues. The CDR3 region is CASSPQFQGAHGYTF. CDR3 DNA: TGTGCCAGCAGCCCCCAATTCCAGGGGGCCCATGGCTACACCTTC.

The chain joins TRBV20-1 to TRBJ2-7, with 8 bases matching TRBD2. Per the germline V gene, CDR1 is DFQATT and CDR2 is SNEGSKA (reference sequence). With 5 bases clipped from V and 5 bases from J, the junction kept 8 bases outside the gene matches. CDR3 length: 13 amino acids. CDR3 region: CSASSGSSHEQYF. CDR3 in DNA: TGCAGTGCTTCCAGCGGGAGTTCCCACGAGCAGTACTTC.

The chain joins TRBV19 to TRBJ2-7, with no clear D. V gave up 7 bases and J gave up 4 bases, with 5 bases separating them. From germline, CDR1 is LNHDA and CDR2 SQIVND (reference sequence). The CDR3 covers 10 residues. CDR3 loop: CASILYEQYF. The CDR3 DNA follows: TGTGCCAGTATATTGTACGAGCAGTACTTC. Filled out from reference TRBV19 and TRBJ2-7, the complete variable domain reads DGGITQSPKYLFRKEGQNVTLSCEQNLNHDAMYWYRQDPGQGLRLIYYSQIVNDFQKGDIAEGYSVSREKKESFPLTVTSAQKNPTAFYLCASILYEQYFGPGTRLTVT.

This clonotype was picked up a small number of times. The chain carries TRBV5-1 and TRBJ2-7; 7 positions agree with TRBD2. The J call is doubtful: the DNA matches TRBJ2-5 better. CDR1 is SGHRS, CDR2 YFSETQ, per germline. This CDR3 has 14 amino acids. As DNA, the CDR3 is TGCGCCAGCAGCTGGACTAGTTGGTCGGAGACCCAGTACTTC. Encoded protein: CASSWTSWSETQYF.

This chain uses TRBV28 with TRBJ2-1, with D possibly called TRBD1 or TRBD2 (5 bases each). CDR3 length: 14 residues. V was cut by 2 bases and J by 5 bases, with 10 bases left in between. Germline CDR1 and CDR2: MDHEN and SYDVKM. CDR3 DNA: TGTGCCAGCAGTTTAGGGGGAGCCCACAATGAGCAGTTCTTC. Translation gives CASSLGGAHNEQFF.

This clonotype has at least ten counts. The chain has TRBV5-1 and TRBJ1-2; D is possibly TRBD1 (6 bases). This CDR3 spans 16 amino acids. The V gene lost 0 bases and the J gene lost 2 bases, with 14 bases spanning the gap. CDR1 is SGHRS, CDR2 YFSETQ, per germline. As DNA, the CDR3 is TGCGCCAGCAGCTTGGCCTCGCGGACAGAGAACTATGGCTACACCTTC. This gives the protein CASSLASRTENYGYTF.

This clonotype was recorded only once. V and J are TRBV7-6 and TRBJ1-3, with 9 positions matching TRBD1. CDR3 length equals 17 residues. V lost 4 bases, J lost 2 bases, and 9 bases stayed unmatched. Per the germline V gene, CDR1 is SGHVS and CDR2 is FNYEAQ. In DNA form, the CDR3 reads TGTGCCAGCAGCTCCCCAAGGACAGGGGAGGCTGGAAACACCATATATTTT. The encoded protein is CASSSPRTGEAGNTIYF.

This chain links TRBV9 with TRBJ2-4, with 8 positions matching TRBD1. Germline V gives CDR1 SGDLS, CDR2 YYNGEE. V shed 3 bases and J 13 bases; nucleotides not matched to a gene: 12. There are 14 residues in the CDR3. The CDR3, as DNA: TGTGCCAGCAGCGCCAAGGACAGGGTCTGGGAGCAGTACTTC. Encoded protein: CASSAKDRVWEQYF.

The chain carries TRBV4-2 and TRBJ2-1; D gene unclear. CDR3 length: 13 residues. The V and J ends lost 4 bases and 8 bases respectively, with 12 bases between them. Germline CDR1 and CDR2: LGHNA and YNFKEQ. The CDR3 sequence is CASSRLARDEQFF. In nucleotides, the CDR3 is TGTGCCAGCAGCCGATTAGCAAGGGATGAGCAGTTCTTC.

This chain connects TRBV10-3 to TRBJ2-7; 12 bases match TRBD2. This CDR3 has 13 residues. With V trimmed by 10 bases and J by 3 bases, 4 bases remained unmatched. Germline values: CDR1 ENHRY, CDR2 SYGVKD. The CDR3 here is CATGLAGIYEQYF. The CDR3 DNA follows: TGTGCCACCGGACTAGCGGGGATCTACGAGCAGTACTTC.

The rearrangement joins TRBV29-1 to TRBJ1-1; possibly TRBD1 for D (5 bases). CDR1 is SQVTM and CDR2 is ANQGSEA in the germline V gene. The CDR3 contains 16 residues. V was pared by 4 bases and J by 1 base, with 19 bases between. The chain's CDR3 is CSVGGIKGQQNTEAFF. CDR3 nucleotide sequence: TGCAGCGTTGGGGGCATAAAGGGCCAGCAGAACACTGAAGCTTTCTTT.

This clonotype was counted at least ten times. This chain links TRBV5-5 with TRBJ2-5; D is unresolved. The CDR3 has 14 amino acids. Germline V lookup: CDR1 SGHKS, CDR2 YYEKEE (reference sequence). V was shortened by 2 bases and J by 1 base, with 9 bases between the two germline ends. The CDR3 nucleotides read TGTGCCAGCAGCTTCGGCGGTATCCAAGAGACCCAGTACTTC. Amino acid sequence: CASSFGGIQETQYF.

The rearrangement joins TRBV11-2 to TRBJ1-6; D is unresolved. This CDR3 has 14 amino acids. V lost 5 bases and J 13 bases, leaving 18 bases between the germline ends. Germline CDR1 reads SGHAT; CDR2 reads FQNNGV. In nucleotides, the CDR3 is TGTGCCAGCAGCCCCGGGTCTAAAAGCGCCCCCCTCCACTTT. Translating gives CASSPGSKSAPLHF.

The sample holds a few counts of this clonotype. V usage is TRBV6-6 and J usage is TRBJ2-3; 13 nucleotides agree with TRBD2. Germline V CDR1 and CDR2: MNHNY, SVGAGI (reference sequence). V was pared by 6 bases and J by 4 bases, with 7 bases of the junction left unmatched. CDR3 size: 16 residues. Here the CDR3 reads CASRRLAGGGPDTQYF. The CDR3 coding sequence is TGTGCCAGCAGGAGACTAGCGGGGGGCGGCCCAGATACGCAGTATTTT.

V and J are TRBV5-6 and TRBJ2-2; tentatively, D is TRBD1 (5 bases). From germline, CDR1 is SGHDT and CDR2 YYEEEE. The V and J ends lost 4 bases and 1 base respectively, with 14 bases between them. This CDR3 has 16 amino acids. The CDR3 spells CASSERQILNTGELFF. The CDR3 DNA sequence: TGTGCCAGCAGCGAGAGACAGATTCTGAACACCGGGGAGCTGTTTTTT.

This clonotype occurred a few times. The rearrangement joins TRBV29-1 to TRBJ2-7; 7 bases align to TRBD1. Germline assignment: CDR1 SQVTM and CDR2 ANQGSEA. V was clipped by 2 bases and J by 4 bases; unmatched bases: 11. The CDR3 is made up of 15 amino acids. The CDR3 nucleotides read TGCAGCGTTGAACTTGTCGACAGGGAGCCTTACGAGCAGTACTTC. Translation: CSVELVDREPYEQYF.

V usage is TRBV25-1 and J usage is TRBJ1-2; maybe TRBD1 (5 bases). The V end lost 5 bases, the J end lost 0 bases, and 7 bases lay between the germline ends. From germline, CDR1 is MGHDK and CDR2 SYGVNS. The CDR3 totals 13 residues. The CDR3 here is CASSMTANYGYTF. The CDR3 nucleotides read TGTGCCAGCAGTATGACAGCTAACTATGGCTACACCTTC.

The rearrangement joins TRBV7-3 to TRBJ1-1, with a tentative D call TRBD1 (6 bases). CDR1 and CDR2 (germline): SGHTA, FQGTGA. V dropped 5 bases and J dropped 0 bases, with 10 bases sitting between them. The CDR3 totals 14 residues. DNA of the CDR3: TGTGCCAGCAGCACGACAGGCATGAACACTGAAGCTTTCTTT. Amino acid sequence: CASSTTGMNTEAFF.

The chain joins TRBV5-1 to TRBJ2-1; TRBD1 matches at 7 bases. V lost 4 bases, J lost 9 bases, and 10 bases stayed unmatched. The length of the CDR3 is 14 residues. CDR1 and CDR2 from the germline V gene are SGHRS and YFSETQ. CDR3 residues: CASSRQGPGGEQFF. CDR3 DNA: TGCGCCAGCAGCAGACAGGGACCGGGCGGTGAGCAGTTCTTC.

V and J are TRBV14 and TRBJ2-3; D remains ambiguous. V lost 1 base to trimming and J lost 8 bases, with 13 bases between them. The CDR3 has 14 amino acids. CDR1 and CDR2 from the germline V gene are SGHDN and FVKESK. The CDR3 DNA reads TGTGCCAGCAGCCAAGCTTCTCTCGGGCGTACGCAGTATTTT. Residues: CASSQASLGRTQYF.

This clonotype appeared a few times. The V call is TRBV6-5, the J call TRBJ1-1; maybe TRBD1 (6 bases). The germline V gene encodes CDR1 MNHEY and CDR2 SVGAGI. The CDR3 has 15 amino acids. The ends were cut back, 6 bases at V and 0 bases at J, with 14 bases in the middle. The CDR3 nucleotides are TGTGCCAGCAGCGTCGGGACACCTATGAACACTGAAGCTTTCTTT. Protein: CASSVGTPMNTEAFF.

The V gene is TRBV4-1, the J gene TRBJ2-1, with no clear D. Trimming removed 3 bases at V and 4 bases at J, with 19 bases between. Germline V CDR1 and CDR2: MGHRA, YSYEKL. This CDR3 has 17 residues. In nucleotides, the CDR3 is TGCGCCAGCAGCCAGGGATCCTCGAAATACGCTTACAATGAGCAGTTCTTC. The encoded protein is CASSQGSSKYAYNEQFF.